Listed below are T cell receptor beta chains from one sample, sequenced in a study of human T cells and chemical hapten exposure. MiXCR, run by TCRdb on the RACE reads, gives a single entry per CDR3 protein. The table shows 300,000 to 450,000 distinct CDR3 sequences, with roughly 6% occurring only once. This sample comprised whole blood, obtained in connection with sensitization to the hapten diphenylcyclopropenone (DPC). Receptor source: a woman aged 18-29 years with alopecia areata. Some clones in this sample may be carry-over from other donors' samples. Each CDR3 is given with its conserved first and last residue. D genes are given only for firm matches. Expanded clones get a size class; other rows say once, few or many, or leave the size out.

TGTGCCAGCAGCCCCATGCTGGGCAGTCAGCCCCAGCATTTT	CASSPMLGSQPQHF	TRBV2	TRBJ1-5	-	many
TGTGCCAGCAGCTTAGCGCCTGACGGGACGCAGTATTTT	CASSLAPDGTQYF	TRBV7-2	TRBJ2-3	-	few
TGTGCCATTGAACAGGGGAACACTGAAGCTTTCTTT	CAIEQGNTEAFF	TRBV7-9	TRBJ1-1	-	-
TGTGCCAGCAGCTCACTAAATGCTCCCAATCAGCCCCAGCATTTT	CASSSLNAPNQPQHF	TRBV7-9	TRBJ1-5	-	-
TGTGCCAGCAGCCCTGACAACCCTAGCACAGATACGCAGTATTTT	CASSPDNPSTDTQYF	TRBV12-3/TRBV12-4	TRBJ2-3	-	many
TGTGCCAGCAGTTCCGGGGGACAGGGGGAAAACATTCAGTACTTC	CASSSGGQGENIQYF	TRBV6-5	TRBJ2-4	TRBD1	-
TGTGCCAGCAGCCTGAACAGGGGGTTCGCCTACAATGAGCAGTTCTTC	CASSLNRGFAYNEQFF	TRBV3-1	TRBJ2-1	TRBD1	few
TGTGCCAGCAGTTACATCGAAGGCCGACTCTTAAATCAGCCCCAGCATTTT	CASSYIEGRLLNQPQHF	TRBV6-2/TRBV6-3	TRBJ1-5	-	-
TGTGCCAGCAGCTTCAGTCTTCAGGGGTCGAGCACAGATACGCAGTATTTT	CASSFSLQGSSTDTQYF	TRBV7-9	TRBJ2-3	-	many
TGTGCCATCAGTGTACAGCCGAACTATGGCTACACCTTC	CAISVQPNYGYTF	TRBV10-3	TRBJ1-2	-	-
TGCGCCAGCAGTAGCGGGGGACTAGCGGGGTCTGATACGCAGTATTTT	CASSSGGLAGSDTQYF	TRBV5-1	TRBJ2-3	TRBD2	many
TGTGCCAGCAGCGAACAGCCTACTAATGAAAAACTGTTTTTT	CASSEQPTNEKLFF	TRBV7-2	TRBJ1-4	-	once
TGTGCCAGCAGTTTTCTAGCGGGGGGGCCAGATACGCAGTATTTT	CASSFLAGGPDTQYF	TRBV12-3/TRBV12-4	TRBJ2-3	TRBD2	many
TGTGCCATCAGTACCGGGACAGGGGCCTACGAGCAGTACTTC	CAISTGTGAYEQYF	TRBV10-3	TRBJ2-7	TRBD1	few
TGTGCCAGCAGCCAAGTTATGGGGAACACCGGGGAGCTGTTTTTT	CASSQVMGNTGELFF	TRBV4-2	TRBJ2-2	-	-
TGTGCCAGCAGGGAAATGATGCGGCCCCAGCATTTT	CASREMMRPQHF	TRBV6-1	TRBJ1-5	-	few
TGCAGTGCTCGAGCAGGGCAGGGGAATTCACCCCTCCACTTT	CSARAGQGNSPLHF	TRBV20-1	TRBJ1-6	-	-
TGCAGCGTCAGACAGGGGGCGAATAGCAATCAGCCCCAGCATTTT	CSVRQGANSNQPQHF	TRBV29-1	TRBJ1-5	TRBD1	few
TGTGCCAGCAGCTTGATTGGCGGGGGGTCAAATGAGCAGTTCTTC	CASSLIGGGSNEQFF	TRBV5-5	TRBJ2-1	TRBD2	few
TGTGCCAGCAGTTATTTGCCGGGACCTAACACTGAAGCTTTCTTT	CASSYLPGPNTEAFF	TRBV6-6	TRBJ1-1	-	many
TGTGCCAGCAGCTTAGAAGGAGTGTTGTACTTC	CASSLEGVLYF	TRBV7-9	TRBJ2-7	-	few
TGTGCCAGCAGTTATCCCAGGGCCCCCCGCAACTACGAGCAGTACTTC	CASSYPRAPRNYEQYF	TRBV6-2/TRBV6-3	TRBJ2-7	-	few
TGCGCCAGCAGCTTGGTGGACAGGGGATTACAAGAGACCCAGTACTTC	CASSLVDRGLQETQYF	TRBV5-1	TRBJ2-5	TRBD1	many
TGTGCCAGCAGTTTATCTTGGGTTAGCAATAATTCACCCCTCCACTTT	CASSLSWVSNNSPLHF	TRBV27	TRBJ1-6	-	-
TGCGCCAGCAGCTGGGGGACGAACCCTGAAGCTTTCTTT	CASSWGTNPEAFF	TRBV5-1	TRBJ1-1	-	many
TGCAGTGCTAGAGATCCGGAGAAGGGTTCCTCTGGAAACACCATATATTTT	CSARDPEKGSSGNTIYF	TRBV20-1	TRBJ1-3	-	-
TGTGCCAGCAGTCTACCGACAGGCATCCTATTTCAGCCCCAGCATTTT	CASSLPTGILFQPQHF	TRBV6-2/TRBV6-3	TRBJ1-5	-	few
TGTGCCAGCAGTTACCTCGTTGGTAGCGGGGGTTTCTCCTACAATGAGCAGTTCTTC	CASSYLVGSGGFSYNEQFF	TRBV6-5	TRBJ2-1	TRBD2	-
TGTGCCAGCAGTTCTCAGGGGGGTCAACAGACCCAGTACTTC	CASSSQGGQQTQYF	TRBV6-6	TRBJ2-5	-	many
TGCGCCAGCAGCTTCTACCAGATGAACACTGAAGCTTTCTTT	CASSFYQMNTEAFF	TRBV5-1	TRBJ1-1	-	many
TGTGCCAGCAGCAAGAAAGTATGGGGGACTAGCGGGGGGCCCTACGAGCAGTACTTC	CASSKKVWGTSGGPYEQYF	TRBV21-1	TRBJ2-7	-	few
TGTGCCAGCAGCCAAGAGACCCTTACCTACGAGCAGTACTTC	CASSQETLTYEQYF	TRBV3-1	TRBJ2-7	-	many
TGTGCCAGCAGCTTTGCCACCAGCGGGGCTTACAATGAGCAGTTCTTC	CASSFATSGAYNEQFF	TRBV5-6	TRBJ2-1	TRBD2	-
TGTGCCAGCAGCTTAGTGGGCAGGGGGCATGAAAAACTGTTTTTT	CASSLVGRGHEKLFF	TRBV7-9	TRBJ1-4	TRBD1	few
TGTGCCAGCAGCGTAGGTCCCGAGGATTACCGCGAGCAGTACTTC	CASSVGPEDYREQYF	TRBV9	TRBJ2-7	-	-
TGCGCCAGCAGCCATGATACCTTCACAGATACGCAGTATTTT	CASSHDTFTDTQYF	TRBV4-3	TRBJ2-3	-	-
TGTGCCAGCAGCTTAGATTTTGGGACAATAGCTAACTATGGCTACACCTTC	CASSLDFGTIANYGYTF	TRBV7-9	TRBJ1-2	-	few
TGCAGCGTTGAAATAGGGGCTTCCACAGATACGCAGTATTTT	CSVEIGASTDTQYF	TRBV29-1	TRBJ2-3	-	many
TGTGCCAGCAGTTACTCCGTAGTCTCTAGCACAGATACGCAGTATTTT	CASSYSVVSSTDTQYF	TRBV6-5	TRBJ2-3	-	-
TGCAGTGCTAGAGATCGGAGGGGCGATGGCTACACCTTC	CSARDRRGDGYTF	TRBV20-1	TRBJ1-2	-	-
TGTGCCAGCAGCCAAGGACTAGCGAATTACAATGAGCAGTTCTTC	CASSQGLANYNEQFF	TRBV7-9	TRBJ2-1	TRBD2	few
TGTGCCAGCAGACTTAGCGGATCTAGCACAGATACGCAGTATTTT	CASRLSGSSTDTQYF	TRBV6-5	TRBJ2-3	-	few
TGCGCCAGCAGCCAAGATCCTTATAGGTTTAGCGGAGACTCCTACAATGAGCAGTTCTTC	CASSQDPYRFSGDSYNEQFF	TRBV4-3	TRBJ2-1	-	few
TGTGCCAGCAGTTTAGGGGACAGGGTTATAGATGGCTACACCTTC	CASSLGDRVIDGYTF	TRBV12-3/TRBV12-4	TRBJ1-2	TRBD1	many
TGTGCCACCAGTGAAGAGAGGGGCGGGCAGTACTTC	CATSEERGGQYF	TRBV24-1	TRBJ2-7	-	many
TGTGCCACCAGCAGAGCAGGGGGCGGGGTCAATGAGCAGTTCTTC	CATSRAGGGVNEQFF	TRBV15	TRBJ2-1	TRBD1	-
TGTGCCAGCAGCTCATCAGGGGCTGGAACTGAAGCTTTCTTT	CASSSSGAGTEAFF	TRBV7-9	TRBJ1-1	-	few
TGTGCCATCAGTGAGTCCTGGTCAGGGGGGAATGAAAAACTGTTTTTT	CAISESWSGGNEKLFF	TRBV10-3	TRBJ1-4	TRBD1	many
TGTGCCAGCGGATTTACAACGGCGAACACTGAAGCTTTCTTT	CASGFTTANTEAFF	TRBV12-3/TRBV12-4	TRBJ1-1	-	few
TGCGCCAGCAGCCCTAGCCCGGGACAGATACAAGAGACCCAGTACTTC	CASSPSPGQIQETQYF	TRBV5-1	TRBJ2-5	TRBD1	few